The sequence of this TCR beta chain was determined in a study of patients and donors after allogeneic stem cell transplantation (TCRdb year 2020). Libraries came from RT-PCR. TCRdb shows the sequencer as NextSeq 550. TCRdb passed the public sequencing reads through fastp at Q25 and MiXCR, retaining productive beta sequences. Rows with one shared CDR3 protein collapse into an entry with the most common genes and DNA. Recorded for this sample are over 150,000 distinct CDR3 sequences; approximately 30% of them occurred a single time. Of the sample, under 3.5% falls within the top ten clones. This clonotype was found a few times. It lacks a known antigen. No base qualities exist here, and no much larger clone lies one base off it. The CDR3 numbers 14 residues from cysteine through phenylalanine. The entry retains the CDR3 DNA only, 42 bases that are in frame from base 1. CDR1 is given as MNHEY and CDR2 as SVGEGT, both from the germline V gene. V is pared back by 6 bases and J by 3 bases, with 12 bases lying between the germline termini.

The receptor's source is a human donor who was either an allogeneic HSCT recipient or a stem cell or donor lymphocyte infusion donor (not recorded which). It is not recorded whose cells these are; they may come from a transplant donor. Recombination joined TRBV6-2 or TRBV6-3 with TRBJ2-1; no confident D gene assignment can be made. The material sequenced was blood, either unsorted or a sorted T cell fraction (not recorded which). The DNA sequence follows: TGTGCCAGCAGCCCTATATACCGCTACAATGAGCAGTTCTTC. This sequence encodes CASSPIYRYNEQFF.